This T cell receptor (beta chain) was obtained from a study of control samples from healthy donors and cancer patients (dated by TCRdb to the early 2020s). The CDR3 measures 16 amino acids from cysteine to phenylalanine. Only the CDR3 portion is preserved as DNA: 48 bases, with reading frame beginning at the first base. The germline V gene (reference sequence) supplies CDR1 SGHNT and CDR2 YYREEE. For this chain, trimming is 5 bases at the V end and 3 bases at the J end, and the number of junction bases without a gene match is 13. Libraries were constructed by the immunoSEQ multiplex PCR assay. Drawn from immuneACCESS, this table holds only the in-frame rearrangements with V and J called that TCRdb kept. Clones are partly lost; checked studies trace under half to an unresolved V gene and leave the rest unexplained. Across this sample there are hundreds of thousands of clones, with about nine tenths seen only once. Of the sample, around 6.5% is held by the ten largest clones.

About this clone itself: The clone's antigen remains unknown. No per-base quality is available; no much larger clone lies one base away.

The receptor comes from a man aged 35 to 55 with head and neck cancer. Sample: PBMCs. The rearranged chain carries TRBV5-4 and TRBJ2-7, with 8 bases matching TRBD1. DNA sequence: TGTGCCAGCAGTCTAGGGACAGGTAGAAGTTTCTACGAGCAGTACTTC. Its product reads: CASSLGTGRSFYEQYF.